One sample yielded the 6 T cell receptor beta chains listed below, sequenced in a study of beta chain features in type 1 diabetes. Study results and limitations: Moderate yet significant TCRB CDR3 shortening was seen in Type 1 diabetes patients in all four CD4+ subsets.

Their cognate antigens are unknown. Since all of the isolated RNA was reverse transcribed, expressed TCRB transcripts were what got sequenced. The protocol was immunoSEQ multiplex PCR, while the TCRdb copy is restricted to in-frame clones and leaves out a portion. The profile covers 150,000 or so clones, with around 8.4% appearing a single time and around 0.5% taken by the ten largest. Sequencing used central memory CD4+ T cells from blood. Receptor source: a woman in her late teens or twenties with type 1 diabetes.

Only a few counts were recorded for this clone. This chain uses TRBV4-3 with TRBJ2-7; TRBD1 is a possible D gene (6 bases). This CDR3 spans 12 amino acids. Trimming stripped 9 bases from V and 2 bases from J, with 11 bases between. Germline CDR1 and CDR2: LGHNA and YSLEER. The CDR3 DNA is TGCGCCAGACTGCAGGGGCCCTACGAGCAGTACTTC. Protein product: CARLQGPYEQYF.

This clone occurred a few times. The J gene is TRBJ1-6, the V gene TRBV7-2, with D perhaps matching TRBD1 (6 bases). This CDR3 has 15 amino acids. Germline CDR1 SGHTA, CDR2 FQGNSA. The germline V and J ends were trimmed by 3 bases and 6 bases, with 12 bases remaining between them. CDR3: CASSFAGRGNSPLHF. The CDR3 DNA sequence: TGTGCCAGCAGCTTCGCTGGCAGGGGTAATTCACCCCTCCACTTT.

The chain uses TRBV6-6 and TRBJ1-2; 7 nucleotides match TRBD1. CDR3 length: 14 residues. The J segment lost 0 bases and the V segment lost 7 bases, leaving 5 bases of the junction unmatched. The germline V gene encodes CDR1 MNHNY and CDR2 SVGAGI (reference sequence). Here the CDR3 DNA reads TGTGCCAGCAACCAGGGGGGAGCTAACTATGGCTACACCTTC. This codes for CASNQGGANYGYTF.

There are a few counts of this clone. The chain combines TRBV5-1 with TRBJ2-7; TRBD2 aligns across 7 bases. With V trimmed by 0 bases and J by 7 bases, 7 bases remained unmatched. Germline CDR1 reads SGHRS; CDR2 reads YFSETQ. This CDR3 is 14 amino acids long. The CDR3 here is CASSLAQGGSEQYF. CDR3 sequence (DNA): TGCGCCAGCAGCTTGGCCCAGGGAGGGTCTGAGCAGTACTTC.

This chain connects TRBV29-1 to TRBJ2-7, with D possibly matching TRBD1 (5 bases). The CDR3 is 13 amino acids. Trimming left V 4 bases short and J 3 bases short, with 13 bases between. Per the germline V gene, CDR1 is SQVTM and CDR2 is ANQGSEA. The chain's CDR3 is CSVGRGRDYEQYF. As DNA, the CDR3 is TGCAGCGTTGGAAGGGGAAGGGACTACGAGCAGTACTTC.

V gene TRBV4-3 combines with J gene TRBJ2-3; TRBD2 matches 8 bases. The CDR3 is 17 amino acids. V was pared by 0 bases and J by 1 base, with 6 bases of the junction left unmatched. The V gene's germline CDR1 is LGHNA and CDR2 YSLEER. The CDR3 coding sequence is TGCGCCAGCAGCCAAGATGGGGGCGGGGGGCGCACAGATACGCAGTATTTT. Protein product: CASSQDGGGGRTDTQYF.